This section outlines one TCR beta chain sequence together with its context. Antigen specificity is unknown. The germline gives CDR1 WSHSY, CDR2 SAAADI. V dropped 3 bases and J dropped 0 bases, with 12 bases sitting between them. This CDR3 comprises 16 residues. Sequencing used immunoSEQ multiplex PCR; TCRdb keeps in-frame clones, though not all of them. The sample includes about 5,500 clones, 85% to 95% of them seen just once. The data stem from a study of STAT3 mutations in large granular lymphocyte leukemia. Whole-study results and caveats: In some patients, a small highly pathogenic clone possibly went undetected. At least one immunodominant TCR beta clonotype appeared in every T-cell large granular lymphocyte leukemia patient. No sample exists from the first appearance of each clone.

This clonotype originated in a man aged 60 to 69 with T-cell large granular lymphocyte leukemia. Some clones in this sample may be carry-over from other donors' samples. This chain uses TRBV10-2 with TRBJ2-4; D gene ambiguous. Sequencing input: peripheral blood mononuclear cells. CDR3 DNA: TGCGCCAGCAGTGAAATGGCGGTACTAGCCAAAAACATTCAGTACTTC. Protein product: CASSEMAVLAKNIQYF.